This T cell receptor beta chain stems from a study of T cell clonality in common variable immunodeficiency. This clone was picked up many times. Its antigen is still unknown. The DNA ends 3 residues before the CDR3 does, and the rest of the CDR3 is filled in from the germline J gene. Study results and limitations: Compared with healthy controls, CVID subjects showed increased TCRbeta clonality, mostly in about a third.

The table came from immunoSEQ multiplex PCR; TCRdb's copy has only in-frame clones and leaves some out. This table holds more than 65,000 clones with no singletons; the top ten claim around 0.8%. Most patients and controls had Caucasian heritage. Unmatched junction bases numbered 3, after V lost 8 bases and J lost 0 bases. The germline CDR1 and CDR2 sequences are SGHTA and FQGNSA. CDR3 length: 15 residues. The specimen was peripheral blood mononuclear cells. This receptor was obtained from a person between 18 and 70 years old in good health. The chain links TRBV7-2 to TRBJ2-7; 14 positions match TRBD2. The CDR3 bases that were read are TGTGCCAGCGGGACTAGCGGGGGTAGCTCCTACGAG. Translating it yields CASGTSGGSSYE. The full CDR3 protein is CASGTSGGSSYEQYF.